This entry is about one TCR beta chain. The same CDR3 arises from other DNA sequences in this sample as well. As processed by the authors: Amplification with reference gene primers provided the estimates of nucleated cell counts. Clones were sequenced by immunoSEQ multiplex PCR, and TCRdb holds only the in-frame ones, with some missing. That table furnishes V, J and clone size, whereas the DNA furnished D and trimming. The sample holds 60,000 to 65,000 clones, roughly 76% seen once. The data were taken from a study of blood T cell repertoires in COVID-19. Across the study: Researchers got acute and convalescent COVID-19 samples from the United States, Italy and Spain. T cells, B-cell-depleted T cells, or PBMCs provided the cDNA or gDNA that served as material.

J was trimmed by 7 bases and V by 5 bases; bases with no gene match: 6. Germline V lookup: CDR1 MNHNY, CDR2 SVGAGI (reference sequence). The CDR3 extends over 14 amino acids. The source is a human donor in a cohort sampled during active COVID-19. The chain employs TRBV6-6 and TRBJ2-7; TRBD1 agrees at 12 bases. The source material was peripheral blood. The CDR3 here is CASSPGQGAGEQYF. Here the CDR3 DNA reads TGTGCCAGCAGTCCGGGACAGGGGGCGGGAGAGCAGTACTTC.